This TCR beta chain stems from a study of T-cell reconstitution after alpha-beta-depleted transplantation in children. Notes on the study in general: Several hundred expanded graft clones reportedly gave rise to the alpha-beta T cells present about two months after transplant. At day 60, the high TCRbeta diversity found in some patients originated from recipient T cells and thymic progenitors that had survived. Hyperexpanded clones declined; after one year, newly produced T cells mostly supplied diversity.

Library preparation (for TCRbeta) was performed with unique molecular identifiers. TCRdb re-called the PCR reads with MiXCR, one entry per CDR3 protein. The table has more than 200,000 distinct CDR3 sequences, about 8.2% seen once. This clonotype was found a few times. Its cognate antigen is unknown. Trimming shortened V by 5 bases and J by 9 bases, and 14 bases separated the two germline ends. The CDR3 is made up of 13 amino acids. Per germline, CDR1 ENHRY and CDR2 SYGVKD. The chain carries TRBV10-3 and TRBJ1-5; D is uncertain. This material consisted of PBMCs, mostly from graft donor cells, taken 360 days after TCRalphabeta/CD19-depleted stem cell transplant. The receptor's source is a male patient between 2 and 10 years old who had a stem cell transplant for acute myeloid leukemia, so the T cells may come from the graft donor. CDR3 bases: TGTGCCATCAGTATGTCTTCCCCCGCGCCCCAGCATTTT. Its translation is CAISMSSPAPQHF.